Sequencing of this TCR beta chain was carried out in a study of shared clonotypes between healthy human individuals. The donor cohort consisted entirely of Caucasian adults residing in Nashville, Tennessee. Comment on this clone: Its matching antigen is unknown.

Overall study results and limits: The study generally estimated greater richness for naive than memory subsets. The low donor count limited represented genetic and exposure-history diversity.

Trimming took 2 bases from V and 5 from J; bases not matched to a gene: 11. Germline V gene data show CDR1 as MNHEY and CDR2 as SVGAGI. The CDR3 has 16 residues. Clones were sequenced by immunoSEQ multiplex PCR, and TCRdb holds only the in-frame ones, with some missing. The table lists about 1,500,000 clones, 95% to 97% of them singletons, with approximately 1.1% in the top ten. The rearrangement links TRBV6-5 to TRBJ2-5, with 7 bases identical to TRBD2. Material for sequencing was naive CD4+ T cells sorted from blood. The subset is: CD45RA+ positively selected. The TCR comes from a man aged 25-45 years in good health. In DNA form, the CDR3 reads TGTGCCAGCAGTTACACCCTGCGGGGGATGGGGGAGACCCAGTACTTC. It codes for CASSYTLRGMGETQYF.